These T cell receptor beta chains were read from a single sample in a study of shared clonotypes between healthy human individuals. Method: immunoSEQ multiplex PCR; TCRdb's copy keeps in-frame clones and lacks some. The sample has around 1.1 million clones; approximately 80% are singletons. Sequencing was carried out using memory CD4+ T cells from PBMCs. Receptors originate from a man aged 18-30 years in good health. Some clones in this sample may be carry-over from other donors' samples. CDR3s include the opening cysteine and the closing phenylalanine or tryptophan. The D gene is left open where the match is weak. Part of the rows lack a size; the others show once, few, many or a class for expanded clones.

>.|TRBJ2-2|TRBV7-8|.
CASSLVLAGELFF
TGTGCCAGCAGCTTAGTTTTGGCCGGGGAGCTGTTTTTT
>.|TRBJ2-2|TRBV9|TRBD1
CASSVGQGANTGELFF
TGTGCCAGCAGCGTAGGACAGGGAGCGAACACCGGGGAGCTGTTTTTT
>few|TRBJ1-2|TRBV4-1|TRBD1
CASSQRYGQGDYGYTF
TGCGCCAGCAGCCAGAGATATGGACAGGGAGACTATGGCTACACCTTC
>.|TRBJ2-7|TRBV19|TRBD2
CASSRLAGSYEQYF
TGTGCCAGTAGCCGACTAGCGGGATCCTACGAGCAGTACTTC
>.|TRBJ1-5|TRBV2|TRBD1
CASGTNRGNQPQHF
TGTGCCAGCGGGACGAACAGGGGGAATCAGCCCCAGCATTTT
>.|TRBJ2-2|TRBV7-9|TRBD2
CASSPSGSGATGELFF
TGTGCCAGCAGCCCCTCGGGTAGCGGGGCCACCGGGGAGCTGTTTTTT
>.|TRBJ2-6|TRBV19|.
CASSQASSKSGANVLTF
TGTGCCAGTAGCCAGGCTAGTTCTAAGTCTGGGGCCAACGTCCTGACTTTC
>.|TRBJ1-1|TRBV28|.
CASSALSEAFF
TGTGCCAGCAGTGCCCTCTCTGAAGCTTTCTTT
>.|TRBJ2-1|TRBV5-6|.
CASSRTPQDNEQFF
TGTGCCAGCAGTCGCACTCCCCAGGACAATGAGCAGTTCTTC
>.|TRBJ2-1|TRBV7-9|.
CASSLAGGALNNEQFF
TGTGCCAGCAGCTTAGCCGGAGGGGCCCTGAACAATGAGCAGTTCTTC
>.|TRBJ2-7|TRBV7-9|TRBD2
CASTPRRAGESYEQYF
TGTGCCAGCACCCCTCGGCGGGCGGGAGAATCCTACGAGCAGTACTTC
>.|TRBJ2-7|TRBV20-1|.
CSAKGIYEQYF
TGCAGTGCTAAGGGAATTTACGAGCAGTACTTC
>.|TRBJ2-5|TRBV19|.
CASSTDRVGTQYF
TGTGCCAGTAGTACGGACCGAGTGGGGACCCAGTACTTC